A selection of T cell receptor beta chains follows, all from one sample in a study of metastatic and nonmetastatic thyroid tumors. Using MiXCR, TCRdb re-called clones from the PCR reads. The sample holds about 40,000 clones; about a sixth are singletons and the top ten take approximately 9.9%. The sequenced material came from tumor tissue. The receptors derive from a female donor with papillary thyroid cancer or a benign thyroid nodule (not recorded which). Some clones in this sample may be carry-over from other donors' samples. Both conserved end residues are part of each CDR3. The order of the fields is D gene, V gene, CDR3 length, CDR3 protein. A D gene is named only where the DNA matches it firmly.

>.|TRBV20-1|16
CSARDVKGQGGQPQHF
>TRBD2|TRBV20-1|14
CSARDLAGVGEQFF
>TRBD1|TRBV5-4|15
CATTQGAITADTQYF
>.|TRBV2|12
CASSEVGTEAFF
>.|TRBV5-4|13
CAISFLSQDTQYF
>.|TRBV18|17
CASSPWAVRYLSYEQYF
>.|TRBV24-1|13
CATSDLWGTEAFF
>.|TRBV5-4|17
CASSLDSRQGRTGELFF
>.|TRBV11-2|17
CASSGGSAETYTYTQYF
>.|TRBV19|14
CASSIGPGRETQYF
>.|TRBV11-2|13
CASSSRVAGELFF
>.|TRBV12-3/TRBV12-4|13
CASRGDSNQPQHF
>TRBD1|TRBV24-1|15
CVTSDGTGVRGEQFF
>.|TRBV3-1|13
CASSHLSTGEQYF
>.|TRBV20-1|16
CSARRVTAESSYEQYF
>.|TRBV19|13
CASTYRAQETQYF
>.|TRBV12-3/TRBV12-4|14
CASSLSSSGNTIYF
>TRBD1|TRBV6-1|15
CAILTRDRGLAEAFF
>.|TRBV6-1|13
CASSGIPANEQFF
>.|TRBV30|14
CAWSTQSYTGELFF
>TRBD2|TRBV7-2|16
CASSRSGRGGTYEQYF
>.|TRBV12-3/TRBV12-4|11
CASRTFHEAFF
>.|TRBV6-4|13
CASSASPDSRAFF
>.|TRBV19|13
CASSGGAKNIQYF
>TRBD2|TRBV7-8|16
CASSSLLAGSYNEQFF
>TRBD1|TRBV7-9|13
CASSLDRGYGYTF
>.|TRBV6-5|15
CASSYDQGGADGYTF
>.|TRBV15|14
CASGRGERTDTQYF
>TRBD2|TRBV27|14
CASSISGIKAREFF
>TRBD2|TRBV18|15
CASSWAGALTDTQYF
>.|TRBV11-1|17
CASSLAVPPLGANVLTF
>TRBD1|TRBV7-2|13
CASSRTGLSGYTF
>TRBD2|TRBV6-1|16
CASSKITSGNTDTQYF
>.|TRBV28|14
CASRIRFSSTEAFF
>.|TRBV29-1|11
CSATSVHEQYF
>TRBD1|TRBV6-2/TRBV6-3|14
CASSYWDSVYFYTF
>TRBD1|TRBV18|21
CASSPKLKKGQTPRYQETQYF
>.|TRBV6-2/TRBV6-3|12
CASRSANYGYTF
>.|TRBV5-1|14
CASSTTTVPGELFF
>TRBD1|TRBV19|14
CASSPGQGAIEAFF
>.|TRBV7-6|15
CASSPDGPYNSPLHF
>.|TRBV6-1|14
CASSERHGPAGYTF
>TRBD1|TRBV6-1|16
CAINGRGTVPPYEQYF
>TRBD2|TRBV10-3|15
CAISEASGGTDTQYF
>.|TRBV5-1|16
CASSLAMSDFLNEQFF
>.|TRBV24-1|17
CATGDSNRENSYNEQFF
>.|TRBV12-5|16
CASGPRGPSNTGELFF
>TRBD1|TRBV10-3|16
CAIRPGTGGSNEKLFF
>.|TRBV28|17
CASSLVMAGRLTGVQYF
>TRBD1|TRBV20-1|14
CSARKDREDSPLHF
>TRBD1|TRBV5-1|14
CASSLGQGGTEAFF